Shown below are 10 T cell receptor beta chains from a single sample sequenced in a study of cytomegalovirus exposure and HLA in healthy donors. With 60 Vbeta and 13 Jbeta primers, the PCR was carried out. Measured with immunoSEQ multiplex PCR; TCRdb has only the in-frame clones, and not every one. The data show approximately 130,000 clones, with about 85% seen just once and under 7.5% held by the top ten. Input material: PBMCs. The receptors here all came from a woman aged 25 to 39 in good health and CMV-seropositive.

The genes are TRBV11-2 and TRBJ1-2; no clear D. The germline CDR1 and CDR2 sequences are SGHAT and FQNNGV. Trimming removed 5 bases from V and 2 bases from J, with 24 bases in between. The CDR3 runs to 18 residues. CDR3 residues: CASSLNRGRYSLNYGYTF. CDR3 DNA: TGTGCCAGCAGCCTCAATAGAGGGAGGTACAGCCTGAACTATGGCTACACCTTC.

V usage is TRBV5-1 and J usage is TRBJ1-2, with D tentatively TRBD1 (5 bases). This CDR3 comprises 15 residues. Trimming pared 5 bases from V and 5 bases from J, leaving 19 bases between. Germline CDR1 is SGHRS and CDR2 is YFSETQ. The chain's CDR3 is CASSPGPGERYGYTF. For the CDR3, the DNA is TGCGCCAGCAGTCCCGGGCCGGGGGAGAGATATGGCTACACCTTC.

The rearrangement joins TRBV6-5 to TRBJ2-7, with D tentatively TRBD1 (6 bases). Germline V gene sequence: CDR1 MNHEY, CDR2 SVGAGI. The CDR3 is 14 residues long. V was shortened by 6 bases and J by 0 bases, with 12 bases between the two germline ends. For the CDR3, the DNA is TGTGCCAGCAGGGGGGACACGGGCTCCTACGAGCAGTACTTC. Protein product: CASRGDTGSYEQYF.

The chain uses TRBV6-1 and TRBJ1-1; D remains unclear. The CDR3 length is 13 residues. The germline V gene has CDR1 MNHNS and CDR2 SASEGT. Trimming pared 5 bases from V and 10 bases from J, leaving 17 bases between. The CDR3 loop reads CASSPVISGGAFF. CDR3 nucleotide sequence: TGTGCCAGCAGTCCTGTTATTTCCGGCGGAGCTTTCTTT.

V gene TRBV28 combines with J gene TRBJ2-7; maybe TRBD1 (6 bases). Germline V CDR1 and CDR2: MDHEN, SYDVKM. The V and J ends lost 8 bases and 4 bases respectively, with 12 bases between them. CDR3 length: 12 residues. The DNA of the CDR3 is TGTGCCAGCGGGGACACACTATACGAGCAGTACTTC. It encodes CASGDTLYEQYF.

V usage is TRBV18 and J usage is TRBJ1-1; perhaps TRBD1 as D (5 bases). The CDR3 runs 13 residues. Germline V CDR1 and CDR2: KGHSH, LQKENI. The V end was cut by 5 bases, the J end by 7 bases, with 14 bases between. CDR3 DNA: TGTGCCAGCTCATCGACCTGGGGGGGTGAAGCTTTCTTT. It is translated as CASSSTWGGEAFF.

The V call is TRBV27, the J call TRBJ2-7, with D perhaps TRBD2 (5 bases). V was pared by 3 bases and J by 3 bases, with 12 bases between. Germline V gives CDR1 MNHEY, CDR2 SMNVEV (reference sequence). This CDR3 contains 14 residues. DNA for the CDR3: TGTGCCAGCAGTTTCGCGGACTCCATCTACGAGCAGTACTTC. This encodes CASSFADSIYEQYF.

This clone has more than one count but fewer than ten. The chain combines TRBV6-5 with TRBJ2-2, with 10 positions matching TRBD1. With 4 bases clipped from V and 6 bases from J, the junction kept 5 bases outside the gene matches. Germline lookup yields CDR1 MNHEY and CDR2 SVGAGI. The CDR3 runs to 15 residues. The CDR3 spells CASSLTGGIPGELFF. The CDR3 nucleotides are TGTGCCAGCAGTTTGACAGGGGGCATACCCGGGGAGCTGTTTTTT.

The rearrangement links TRBV5-1 to TRBJ2-1, with 8 positions matching TRBD2. The CDR3 contains 16 residues. Germline-derived CDR1 and CDR2 are SGHRS and YFSETQ. J gave up 7 bases and V 0 bases, and 9 bases lay outside the gene matches. CDR3 sequence reads: CASSLAGTTGGNEQFF. In DNA form, the CDR3 reads TGCGCCAGCAGCTTGGCCGGGACAACGGGGGGGAATGAGCAGTTCTTC. The full variable domain, in which reference TRBV5-1 and TRBJ2-1 provide the parts outside the CDR3, is KAGVTQTPRYLIKTRGQQVTLSCSPISGHRSVSWYQQTPGQGLQFLFEYFSETQRNKGNFPGRFSGRQFSNSRSEMNVSTLELGDSALYLCASSLAGTTGGNEQFFGPGTRLTVL.

A single count supports this clone. The genes are TRBV5-6 and TRBJ1-2, with D possibly TRBD1 on 6 matching bases. V was trimmed by 2 bases and J by 5 bases, leaving 10 bases between them. Germline V gene lookup returns CDR1 SGHDT and CDR2 YYEEEE. This CDR3 comprises 13 residues. The CDR3 region is CASSFQRGYGYTF. In DNA, the CDR3 is TGTGCCAGCAGCTTTCAGAGGGGGTATGGCTACACCTTC.